This T cell receptor beta chain is drawn from a study of Ad26.COV2.S vaccination and SARS-CoV-2 variants. Study-level background: COV1001, an Ad26.COV2.S trial, supplied this vaccine-arm donor.

The treatment was: some 19 received Ad26.COV2.S at low or high dose, single or two shots; roughly 5 received placebo; per-sample allocation not given. Sampling happened 63 days after the first vaccine or placebo injection. This clone was seen a handful of times. Its antigen is unknown. The study, taken as a whole, reports: Reportedly, after vaccination the spike-specific CD8+ and CD4+ T cell responses displayed substantial breadth.

The V end lost 6 bases, the J end lost 2 bases, and 11 bases lay between the germline ends. The CDR3 is 14 amino acids. CDR1 and CDR2 (germline): SEHNR, FQNEAQ (reference sequence). Libraries were prepared by immunoSEQ multiplex PCR; TCRdb keeps only in-frame clonotypes and omits some of them. Of 500,000 or so clones listed, 89% are singletons. This specimen consisted of peripheral blood, obtained in a trial of Ad26.COV2.S vaccine versus placebo. The rearrangement joins TRBV7-9 to TRBJ1-3; D is uncertain. The clonotype originates from a person aged 18-60 years who received the Ad26.COV2.S COVID-19 vaccine or a placebo. CDR3 region: CASRLALTGNTIYF. CDR3 DNA sequence: TGTGCCAGCAGGTTGGCCCTGACTGGAAACACCATATATTTT.